A selection of T cell receptor beta chains follows, all from one sample in a study of blood T cell repertoires in COVID-19. Method: immunoSEQ multiplex PCR; TCRdb's copy keeps in-frame clones and lacks some. The profile shows 200,000 to 250,000 clones, around nine tenths of them singletons. Sequenced: peripheral blood. The receptors originated from a woman aged 40 to 50 with acute or convalescent COVID-19. Each CDR3 is given with its conserved first and last residue. The D gene is left open where the match is weak. The size entry is marked missing in some rows and otherwise reads once, few, many or a size class.

CDR3	DNA	V	J	D	size
CAISDRDRGKETQYF	TGTGCCATCAGTGATCGGGACAGGGGGAAAGAGACCCAGTACTTC	TRBV10-3	TRBJ2-5	TRBD1	.
CASNRQAGANVLTF	TGTGCCAGTAACCGACAAGCTGGGGCCAACGTCCTGACTTTC	TRBV19	TRBJ2-6	.	.
CASSLHQTGMALNTEAFF	TGCGCCAGCAGCTTGCACCAAACAGGGATGGCCCTGAACACTGAAGCTTTCTTT	TRBV5-1	TRBJ1-1	.	.
CASSWGPGQGNTEAFF	TGTGCCAGCAGCTGGGGACCGGGACAGGGGAACACTGAAGCTTTCTTT	TRBV7-8	TRBJ1-1	TRBD1	.
CASSHKRRISTDTQYF	TGTGCCAGCAGCCATAAGAGGAGGATCAGCACAGATACGCAGTATTTT	TRBV6-6	TRBJ2-3	.	.
CASRRDRADTQYF	TGTGCCAGCAGGAGGGACAGGGCAGATACGCAGTATTTT	TRBV6-5	TRBJ2-3	TRBD1	once
CASSPTGTGIGNTIYF	TGTGCCAGCTCACCGACTGGGACAGGGATAGGAAACACCATATATTTT	TRBV18	TRBJ1-3	TRBD1	.
CASNTGQIDTQYF	TGCGCCAGCAACACCGGACAGATAGATACGCAGTATTTT	TRBV5-1	TRBJ2-3	.	few
CASSQLTGRGETQYF	TGTGCCAGCAGCCAACTAACCGGACGGGGAGAGACCCAGTACTTC	TRBV3-1/TRBV3-2	TRBJ2-5	.	.
CATRGVNTGELFF	TGTGCCACCCGCGGGGTGAACACCGGGGAGCTGTTTTTT	TRBV25-1	TRBJ2-2	.	.
CATSDRSDGYTF	TGTGCCACCAGTGATCGGTCCGATGGCTACACCTTC	TRBV24-1	TRBJ1-2	.	.
CASSLVGTSRNTGELFF	TGTGCCAGCAGCTTAGTCGGGACTAGTAGGAACACCGGGGAGCTGTTTTTT	TRBV7-9	TRBJ2-2	TRBD2	.
CASTLYTEAFF	TGTGCCAGTACCTTATACACTGAAGCTTTCTTT	TRBV19	TRBJ1-1	.	.
CAAGWDSDNSPLHF	TGTGCCGCCGGATGGGACAGTGATAATTCACCCCTCCACTTT	TRBV30	TRBJ1-6	TRBD1	.
CASSVAADRAVHF	TGTGCCAGCAGCGTAGCCGCGGACAGGGCCGTTCACTTT	TRBV9	TRBJ1-6	TRBD1	.
CASSLGQSNEKLFF	TGCGCCAGCAGCCTGGGACAGTCTAATGAAAAACTGTTTTTT	TRBV5-1	TRBJ1-4	TRBD1	.
CAISEKGQTNEKLFF	TGTGCCATCAGTGAAAAAGGACAGACTAATGAAAAACTGTTTTTT	TRBV10-3	TRBJ1-4	.	.
CASSVVPENSPLHF	TGTGCCAGCAGCGTAGTTCCAGAAAATTCACCCCTCCACTTT	TRBV9	TRBJ1-6	.	.
CASLGALPSTDTQYF	TGTGCTTCCTTAGGGGCCCTTCCTAGCACAGATACGCAGTATTTT	TRBV11-2	TRBJ2-3	.	.
CASSFSQGTEAFF	TGTGCCAGTAGTTTCTCCCAGGGCACTGAAGCTTTCTTT	TRBV19	TRBJ1-1	.	.
CASSHRGQNTGELFF	TGTGCCAGCAGCCACCGAGGGCAGAACACCGGGGAGCTGTTTTTT	TRBV13	TRBJ2-2	.	.
CASSRFGYRDRYNSPLHF	TGTGCCAGCAGTCGCTTCGGTTACCGGGACAGGTATAATTCACCCCTCCACTTT	TRBV6-6	TRBJ1-6	TRBD1	once
CASSLRFNRGNYGYTF	TGTGCCAGCAGCTTACGGTTTAACAGGGGGAACTATGGCTACACCTTC	TRBV7-8	TRBJ1-2	TRBD1	.
CASSPGQSSYNSPLHF	TGTGCCAGCAGCCCAGGACAGAGCTCCTATAATTCACCCCTCCACTTT	TRBV9	TRBJ1-6	.	once
CASSFGTEGNTIYF	TGTGCCAGCAGCTTCGGGACAGAAGGAAACACCATATATTTT	TRBV11-3	TRBJ1-3	TRBD1	.
CAMNTGGMNTEAFF	TGTGCCATGAACACGGGGGGAATGAACACTGAAGCTTTCTTT	TRBV10-3	TRBJ1-1	.	once
CASRGTANTEAFF	TGTGCCAGCAGAGGGACAGCGAACACTGAAGCTTTCTTT	TRBV6-6	TRBJ1-1	TRBD1	.
CASSELGTDKNTEAFF	TGTGCCAGCAGTGAATTAGGAACCGACAAGAACACTGAAGCTTTCTTT	TRBV25-1	TRBJ1-1	.	.
CASSDLQGTANEKLFF	TGTGCCAGCAGCGACCTTCAAGGGACAGCTAATGAAAAACTGTTTTTT	TRBV7-8	TRBJ1-4	TRBD1	once
CASSLGLSSGGAFTDTQYF	TGTGCCAGCAGCTTAGGGCTTTCTAGCGGGGGGGCCTTCACAGATACGCAGTATTTT	TRBV7-9	TRBJ2-3	TRBD2	.
CASSPGLDCVNEQFF	TGTGCCAGCAGCCCGGGACTAGATTGCGTCAATGAGCAGTTCTTC	TRBV7-9	TRBJ2-1	TRBD2	.
CASSLQVSVQGATEAFF	TGTGCCAGCTCACTACAGGTCAGTGTACAGGGGGCCACTGAAGCTTTCTTT	TRBV18	TRBJ1-1	TRBD1	.
CASKSVDTISNQPQHF	TGTGCCAGCAAATCGGTTGACACGATTAGCAATCAGCCCCAGCATTTT	TRBV2	TRBJ1-5	.	.
CASRGQWNTEAFF	TGTGCCAGCAGGGGACAATGGAACACTGAAGCTTTCTTT	TRBV2	TRBJ1-1	.	.
CASSEAGSYGYTF	TGTGCCAGCAGTGAAGCTGGGAGCTATGGCTACACCTTC	TRBV6-1	TRBJ1-2	.	.
CASTKTGVNEKLFF	TGCGCCAGCACCAAGACAGGGGTTAATGAAAAACTGTTTTTT	TRBV10-2	TRBJ1-4	TRBD1	.
CASGLDYSQPQHF	TGTGCTAGTGGTTTGGATTATAGTCAGCCCCAGCATTTT	TRBV12-5	TRBJ1-5	.	.
CAISESLGSSEQFF	TGTGCCATCAGTGAGTCCCTAGGCAGTAGTGAGCAGTTCTTC	TRBV10-3	TRBJ2-1	.	.
CASSEPGTGGRVTF	TGTGCCAGCAGTGAACCGGGGACAGGGGGTAGGGTTACCTTC	TRBV6-1	TRBJ1-2	TRBD1	.
CASSPGRNGELFF	TGCGCCAGCAGCCCAGGGCGGAACGGGGAGCTGTTTTTT	TRBV5-1	TRBJ2-2	.	.
CAWSEGRAEAFF	TGTGCCTGGAGTGAGGGCAGGGCTGAAGCTTTCTTT	TRBV30	TRBJ1-1	.	.
CASSGGGTNEKLFF	TGTGCCAGCAGCGGGGGGGGTACTAATGAAAAACTGTTTTTT	TRBV6-5	TRBJ1-4	.	.
CASTLGGGPSSYNEQFF	TGTGCCAGCACCTTGGGGGGGGGCCCTAGCTCCTACAATGAGCAGTTCTTC	TRBV11-2	TRBJ2-1	.	.
CASRTVAGGYNEQFF	TGTGCCAGCAGGACGGTAGCGGGGGGGTACAATGAGCAGTTCTTC	TRBV27	TRBJ2-1	TRBD2	.